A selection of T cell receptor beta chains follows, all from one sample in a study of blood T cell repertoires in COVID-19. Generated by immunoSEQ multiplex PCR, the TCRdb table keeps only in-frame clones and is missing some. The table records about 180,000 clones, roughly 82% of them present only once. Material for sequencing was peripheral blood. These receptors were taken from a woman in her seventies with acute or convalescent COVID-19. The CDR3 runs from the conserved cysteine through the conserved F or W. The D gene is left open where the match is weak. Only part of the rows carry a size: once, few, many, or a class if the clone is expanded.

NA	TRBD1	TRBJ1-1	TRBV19	CASLGGAYTEAFF	TGTGCCAGCCTAGGGGGCGCTTACACTGAAGCTTTCTTT
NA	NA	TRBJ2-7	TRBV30	CAWSSGYEQYF	TGTGCCTGGAGTTCGGGATACGAGCAGTACTTC
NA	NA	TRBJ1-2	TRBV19	CASSITGHGYTF	TGTGCCAGTAGTATAACAGGCCATGGCTACACCTTC
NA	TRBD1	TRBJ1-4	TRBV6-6	CASSRTGFNEKLFF	TGTGCCAGCAGTAGGACAGGCTTTAATGAAAAACTGTTTTTT
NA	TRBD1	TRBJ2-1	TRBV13	CASSLGTAAKYNEQFF	TGTGCCAGCAGCTTGGGGACAGCGGCAAAGTACAATGAGCAGTTCTTC
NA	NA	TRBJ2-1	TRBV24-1	CATNSGGGNDEQFF	TGTGCCACCAATTCAGGGGGAGGTAACGATGAGCAGTTCTTC
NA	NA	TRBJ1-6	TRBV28	CASSRQVYNSPLHF	TGTGCCAGCAGCCGACAGGTCTATAATTCACCCCTCCACTTT
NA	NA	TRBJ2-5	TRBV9	CASSRKGTGETQYF	TGTGCCAGCAGCCGTAAAGGAACGGGGGAGACCCAGTACTTC
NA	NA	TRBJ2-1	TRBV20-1	CSASLRSSYNEQFF	TGCAGTGCTAGTCTTCGCAGCTCCTACAATGAGCAGTTCTTC
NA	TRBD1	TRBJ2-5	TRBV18	CASSLGQGGTETQYF	TGTGCCAGCTCACTCGGACAGGGAGGTACGGAGACCCAGTACTTC
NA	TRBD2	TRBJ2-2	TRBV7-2	CASSFGRATGELFF	TGTGCCAGCAGCTTTGGGAGGGCCACCGGGGAGCTGTTTTTT
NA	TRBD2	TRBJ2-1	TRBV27	CASSLSWGNSGIEQFF	TGTGCCAGCAGTTTAAGTTGGGGAAATAGCGGGATTGAGCAGTTCTTC
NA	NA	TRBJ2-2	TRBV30	CAWSVRAASVGNTGELFF	TGTGCCTGGAGTGTACGCGCGGCTAGCGTGGGGAACACCGGGGAGCTGTTTTTT
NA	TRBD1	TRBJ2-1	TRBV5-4	CASSRTGAVYNEQFF	TGTGCCAGCAGCAGGACAGGGGCGGTATACAATGAGCAGTTCTTC
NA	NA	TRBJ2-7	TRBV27	CASSSPTVPTEQYF	TGTGCCAGCAGTTCTCCGACAGTACCCACAGAGCAGTACTTC
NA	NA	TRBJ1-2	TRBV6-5	CASSYDRSANYGYTF	TGTGCCAGCAGTTACGACAGGAGCGCTAACTATGGCTACACCTTC
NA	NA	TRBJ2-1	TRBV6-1	CASSEALTRNEQFF	TGTGCCAGCAGTGAAGCCTTAACTAGAAATGAGCAGTTCTTC
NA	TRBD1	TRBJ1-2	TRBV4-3	CASSPQTGANYGYTF	TGCGCCAGCAGCCCCCAAACAGGGGCAAACTATGGCTACACCTTC
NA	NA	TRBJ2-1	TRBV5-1	CASSKNRESSYNEQFF	TGCGCCAGCAGCAAGAACAGGGAGAGCTCCTACAATGAGCAGTTCTTC
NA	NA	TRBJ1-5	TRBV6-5	CASSKRREQPQHF	TGTGCCAGCAGTAAAAGGCGGGAACAGCCCCAGCATTTT
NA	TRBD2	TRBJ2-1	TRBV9	CASSPVRGGVNNEQFF	TGTGCCAGCAGCCCCGTCCGGGGGGGCGTGAACAATGAGCAGTTCTTC
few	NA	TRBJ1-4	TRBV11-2	CASQRSVNEKLFF	TGTGCCAGCCAGCGGTCGGTAAATGAAAAACTGTTTTTT
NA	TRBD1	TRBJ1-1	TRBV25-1	CASSATGGTEAFF	TGTGCCAGCAGTGCGACAGGGGGGACTGAAGCTTTCTTT
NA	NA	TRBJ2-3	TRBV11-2	CASSLDLVRGVADTQYF	TGTGCCAGCAGCTTAGATCTCGTCAGGGGAGTCGCAGATACGCAGTATTTT
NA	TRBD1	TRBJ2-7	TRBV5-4	CASTPDRGRRQYF	TGTGCCAGCACCCCTGACAGGGGGCGCAGACAGTACTTC
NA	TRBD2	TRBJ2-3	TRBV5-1	CASSPNSGRATDTQYF	TGCGCCAGCAGTCCGAATAGCGGGAGGGCCACAGATACGCAGTATTTT
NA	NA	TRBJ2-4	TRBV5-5	CASSRDGAKNIQYF	TGTGCCAGCAGCCGAGACGGGGCCAAAAACATTCAGTACTTC
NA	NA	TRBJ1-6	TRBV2	CASSVSRGKGFSLHF	TGTGCCAGCAGTGTGAGTCGGGGAAAAGGGTTTTCCCTCCACTTT
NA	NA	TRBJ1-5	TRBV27	CASRLHPYSNQPQHF	TGTGCCAGCAGACTTCATCCCTATAGCAATCAGCCCCAGCATTTT
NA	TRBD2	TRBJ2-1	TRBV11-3	CASSLGLIGGNEQFF	TGTGCCAGCAGCTTGGGACTAATCGGTGGCAATGAGCAGTTCTTC
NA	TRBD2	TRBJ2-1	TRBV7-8	CASSLGGGGHNEQFF	TGTGCCAGCAGCCTAGGCGGCGGGGGACACAATGAGCAGTTCTTC
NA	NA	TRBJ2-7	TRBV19	CASSIVVQTDEQYF	TGTGCCAGTAGTATAGTTGTCCAGACAGACGAGCAGTACTTC
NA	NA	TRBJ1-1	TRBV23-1	CASSQAGDTEAFF	TGCGCCAGCAGTCAAGCAGGGGACACTGAAGCTTTCTTT
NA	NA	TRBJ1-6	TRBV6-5	CASSYSFSSYNSPLHF	TGTGCCAGCAGTTACTCTTTTAGCTCCTATAATTCACCCCTCCACTTT
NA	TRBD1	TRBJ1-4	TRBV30	CAWAGTDLFATNEKLFF	TGTGCCTGGGCCGGGACAGACCTTTTTGCAACTAATGAAAAACTGTTTTTT
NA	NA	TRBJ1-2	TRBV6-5	CASSYPTDRGRGYTF	TGTGCCAGCAGTTACCCGACGGACAGAGGCCGCGGCTACACCTTC
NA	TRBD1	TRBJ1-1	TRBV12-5	CASGLHRGLLTEAFF	TGTGCTAGTGGTTTACACAGGGGGCTGTTAACTGAAGCTTTCTTT
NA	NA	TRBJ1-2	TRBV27	CASSLLAVGGYTF	TGTGCCAGCAGTTTGTTGGCGGTTGGCGGCTACACCTTC
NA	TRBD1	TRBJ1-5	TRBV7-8	CASSLVARGINQPQHF	TGTGCCAGCAGCTTAGTAGCCAGGGGGATAAATCAGCCCCAGCATTTT
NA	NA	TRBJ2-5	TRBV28	CASSLSPLAALQETQYF	TGTGCCAGCAGTTTATCCCCATTAGCGGCGCTACAAGAGACCCAGTACTTC
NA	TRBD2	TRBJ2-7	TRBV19	CASSPHGTSGRAPYEQYF	TGTGCCAGTAGTCCCCATGGGACTAGCGGGAGGGCCCCCTACGAGCAGTACTTC